These 6 T cell receptor beta chains originate from one sample sequenced in a study of PD-1 blockade in classical Hodgkin lymphoma. Sequencing used immunoSEQ multiplex PCR; TCRdb keeps in-frame clones, though not all of them. The sample consists of 10,000 to 15,000 clones, around 85% of them appearing once. Each patient's relapse followed autologous stem cell transplantation, and brentuximab vedotin exposure varied. CD8+ T cells were isolated from thawed PBMCs by magnetic negative selection. The source material was CD8+ T cells from blood, sampled at baseline. The receptor set was obtained from a human donor with classical Hodgkin lymphoma.

The chain combines TRBV9 with TRBJ2-3; no clear D gene. The CDR3 runs to 12 residues. Germline lookup yields CDR1 SGDLS and CDR2 YYNGEE. V lost 0 bases and J lost 5, with 4 bases in between. The CDR3 DNA follows: TGTGCCAGCAGCGTAGGGGAAGATACGCAGTATTTT. Its translation: CASSVGEDTQYF.

The chain carries TRBV5-6 and TRBJ2-7; 11 positions match TRBD2. Germline CDR1 SGHDT, CDR2 YYEEEE. This CDR3 is 15 amino acids long. V trimming: 4 bases; J trimming: 3 bases; junction bases outside the gene matches: 6. CDR3 region: CASSLSGGVFYEQYF. CDR3 bases: TGTGCCAGCAGCCTTAGCGGGGGGGTTTTCTACGAGCAGTACTTC.

The chain carries TRBV7-9 and TRBJ1-5; D gene uncertain. This CDR3 is 12 amino acids long. Per the germline V gene, CDR1 is SEHNR and CDR2 is FQNEAQ (reference sequence). Trimming removed 8 bases at V and 2 bases at J, with 7 bases between. The CDR3 reads CASSGGNQPQHF. DNA of the CDR3: TGTGCCAGCTCCGGTGGCAATCAGCCCCAGCATTTT.

The V and J genes are TRBV5-1 and TRBJ2-3; no clear D gene. This CDR3 has 15 residues. Trimming removed 1 base at V and 2 bases at J, with 11 bases between. CDR1 SGHRS and CDR2 YFSETQ come from the germline V gene. The CDR3 DNA reads as TGCGCCAGCAGCTTGTATAGCAGTTTCACAGATACGCAGTATTTT. This gives the protein CASSLYSSFTDTQYF.

This clone was seen only a few times. The gene calls are TRBV5-4 and TRBJ1-2; D ambiguous. Germline V CDR1 and CDR2: SGHNT, YYREEE (reference sequence). Trimming stripped 0 bases from V and 4 bases from J, with 7 bases between. This CDR3 has 13 amino acids. The CDR3 bases are TGTGCCAGCAGCTTGGAGAGCGGCTATGGCTACACCTTC. This sequence encodes CASSLESGYGYTF.

The chain employs TRBV6-6 and TRBJ2-2; D is unresolved. CDR3 size: 15 residues. Germline V gene lookup returns CDR1 MNHNY and CDR2 SVGAGI (reference sequence). The germline V and J ends were trimmed by 5 bases and 6 bases, with 16 bases remaining between them. The CDR3 spells CASSPWSGEPGELFF. The DNA for the CDR3 is TGTGCCAGCAGTCCTTGGTCGGGCGAGCCCGGGGAGCTGTTTTTT.